Included here is one TCR beta chain sequence, with context. What it binds is not known. Assay used: immunoSEQ multiplex PCR; TCRdb lists only in-frame clones, some missing. Found here are 20,000 to 30,000 clones, approximately 70% of them singletons; the top ten hold roughly 21%. This entry is derived from a study of CD4 T cells in relation to SARS-CoV-2 and coronaviruses. CD4+ T cells from unexposed donors were obtained before the COVID-19 pandemic (2011-2018). After nine to ten days of culture, CD4+ T cells were isolated. The germline CDR1 and CDR2 sequences are SGHAT and FQNNGV. Deletions cut 4 bases from V and 1 base from J, with 11 bases between. The CDR3 length is 14 residues. Study-level results: The cross-reactivity analysis covered only spike protein, not other viral proteins.

The clonotype comes from a human donor in good health. The chain employs TRBV11-2 and TRBJ2-7; D is possibly TRBD1 (6 bases). Material for sequencing was CD4+ T cells from PBMCs, cultured in vitro. The CDR3 DNA reads TGTGCCAGCAGCTATCGGGACACATCCTACGAGCAGTACTTC. Encoded protein: CASSYRDTSYEQYF.